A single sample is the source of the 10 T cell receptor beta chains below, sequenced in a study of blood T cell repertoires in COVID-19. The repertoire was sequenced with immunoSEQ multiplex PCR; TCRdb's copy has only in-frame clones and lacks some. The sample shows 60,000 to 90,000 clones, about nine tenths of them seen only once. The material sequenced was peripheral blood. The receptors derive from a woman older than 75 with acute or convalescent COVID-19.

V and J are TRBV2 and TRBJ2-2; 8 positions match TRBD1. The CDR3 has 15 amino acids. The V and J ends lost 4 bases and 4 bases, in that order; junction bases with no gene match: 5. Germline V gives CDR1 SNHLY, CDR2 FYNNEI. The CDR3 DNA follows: TGTGCCAGCAGTGGCAGGGGGCCCCCCACCGGGGAGCTGTTTTTT. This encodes CASSGRGPPTGELFF.

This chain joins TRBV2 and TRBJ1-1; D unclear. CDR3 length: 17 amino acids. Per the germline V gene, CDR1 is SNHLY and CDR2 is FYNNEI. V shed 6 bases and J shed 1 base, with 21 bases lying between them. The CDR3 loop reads CASSRPGGSIWNTEAFF. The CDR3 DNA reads TGTGCCAGCAGCCGACCGGGAGGTAGTATATGGAACACTGAAGCTTTCTTT.

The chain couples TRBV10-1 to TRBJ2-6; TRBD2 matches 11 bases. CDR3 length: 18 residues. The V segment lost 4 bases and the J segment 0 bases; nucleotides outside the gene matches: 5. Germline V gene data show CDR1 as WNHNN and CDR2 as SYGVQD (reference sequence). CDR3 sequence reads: CASSAGTSGGSGANVLTF. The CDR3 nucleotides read TGCGCCAGCAGTGCCGGAACTAGCGGGGGCTCTGGGGCCAACGTCCTGACTTTC.

The CDR3 coding sequence is TGTGCCAGCAGCCCACGGACAGGGGAGGACACCATATATTTT. Protein sequence: CASSPRTGEDTIYF. The chain carries TRBV9 and TRBJ1-3; 9 nucleotides line up with TRBD1. Trimming cost V 4 bases and J 8 bases; bases outside gene matches: 7. The germline V gene has CDR1 SGDLS and CDR2 YYNGEE. CDR3 length: 14 amino acids.

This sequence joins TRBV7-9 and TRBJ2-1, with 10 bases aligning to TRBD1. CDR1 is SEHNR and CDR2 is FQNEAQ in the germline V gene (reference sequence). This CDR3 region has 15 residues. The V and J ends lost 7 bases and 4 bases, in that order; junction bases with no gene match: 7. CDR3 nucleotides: TGTGCCAGCATCCGGACAGGGGGATCGTACAATGAGCAGTTCTTC. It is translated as CASIRTGGSYNEQFF.

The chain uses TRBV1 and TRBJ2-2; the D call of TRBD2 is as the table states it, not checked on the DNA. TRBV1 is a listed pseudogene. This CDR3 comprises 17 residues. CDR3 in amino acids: CTSSQGWSRGCTGELFF. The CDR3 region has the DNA TGCACCAGCAGCCAAGGGTGGAGTCGGGGGTGCACCGGGGAGCTGTTTTTT.

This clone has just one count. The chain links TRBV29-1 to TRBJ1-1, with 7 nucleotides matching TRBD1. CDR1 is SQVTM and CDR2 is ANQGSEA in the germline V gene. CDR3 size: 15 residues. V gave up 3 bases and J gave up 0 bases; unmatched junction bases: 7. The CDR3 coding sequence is TGCAGCGTTGATGCGGCAGGGGGAGTGAACACTGAAGCTTTCTTT. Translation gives CSVDAAGGVNTEAFF.

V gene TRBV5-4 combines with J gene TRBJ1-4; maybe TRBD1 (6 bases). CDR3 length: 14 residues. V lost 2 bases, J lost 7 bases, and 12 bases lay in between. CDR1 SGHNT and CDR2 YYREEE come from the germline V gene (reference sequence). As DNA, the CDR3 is TGTGCCAGCAGCTTCAACACAGGGCTTGAAAAACTGTTTTTT. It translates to CASSFNTGLEKLFF.

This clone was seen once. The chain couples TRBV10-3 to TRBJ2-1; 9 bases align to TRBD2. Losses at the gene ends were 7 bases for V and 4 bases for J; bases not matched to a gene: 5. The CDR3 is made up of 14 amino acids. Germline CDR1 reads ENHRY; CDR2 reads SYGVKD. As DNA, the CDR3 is TGTGCCATCACCCCTAGCGGGGAATACAATGAGCAGTTCTTC. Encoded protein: CAITPSGEYNEQFF.

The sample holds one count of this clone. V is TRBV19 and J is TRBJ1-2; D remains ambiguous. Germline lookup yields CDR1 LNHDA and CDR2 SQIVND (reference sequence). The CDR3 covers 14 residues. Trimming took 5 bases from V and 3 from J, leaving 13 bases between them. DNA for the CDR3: TGTGCCAGTAGTGTACTAGACCGTTACTATGGCTACACCTTC. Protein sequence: CASSVLDRYYGYTF.